The subject of this entry is one TCR beta chain. Its antigen remains undetermined. No base qualities exist here, and no much larger clone lies one base off it. The CDR3 regions of human TCRbeta chains were analyzed by immunosequencing. As for the authors' bioinformatics: TCRs in the repertoires were compared against a reference library of SARS-CoV-2-specific TCRs that had been generated with the MIRA antigen-specificity platform. Breadth meant the fraction of unique TCRs that were SARS-CoV-2-associated, whereas depth meant the fraction of total T cells that were SARS-CoV-2-associated. Using the MIRA data, each spike-specific TCR was assigned both to the spike region to which the TCR was reactive and to a CD4 or CD8 class. Log10-transformed breadth and depth values were compared by one-way ANOVA with Sidak's multiple comparisons tests. In TCRdb, the immuneACCESS table is reduced to in-frame sequences with V and J assigned. These tables do not hold every clone; where another copy was compared, an unresolved V gene accounts for under half, and the others remain unexplained. That table gives V, J and clone size, and the DNA gave D and trimming. The sample contains some 73,000 clones, roughly nine tenths of them found a single time. Jointly, the top ten make up 9% to 9.5% of the sample.

Taken with the paper, the label for time point translates to: about 28 days (+/-7) after the second vaccine dose. AZD1222 recipients whose second dose came at about 4 weeks and those whose second dose came at about 12 weeks were combined into one group, since spike-specific TCR depth and breadth did not differ between the two schedules. The vaccinee samples were drawn from two UK trials, COV001 and COV002, one of which was a single-blind randomized controlled phase 2/3 trial testing AZD1222 (ChAdOx1 nCoV-19) in healthy adults. Trial participant PBMC samples were collected at day 0 and day 28 after the second dose for TCRbeta chain sequencing. CDR1 and CDR2 are drawn from the germline V gene (reference sequence): DFQATT, SNEGSKA. The CDR3 starts with the cysteine, ends with the phenylalanine, and has 15 residues. This entry keeps only the CDR3 DNA: 45 bases, framed from base 1. V gives up 3 bases and J gives up 6 bases, and the segment between their germline ends measures 19 bases.

This specimen comes from a study of T cell responses to AZD1222 COVID-19 vaccine (dated by TCRdb to the early 2020s). Regarding the study in general: TCR sequencing was performed for about 250 trial participants, of whom about 200 were given two doses of AZD1222 and approximately 26 were given two doses of MenACWY control vaccine. Enrollment into the trials was organized by age into subgroups of 18-55, 56-69 and 70-plus years, and those subgroups contained roughly 150, 30 and 60 TCR-sequenced participants, respectively. The research as a whole found: Because no samples from the day 14 peak response were available, repertoires could be characterized only after the peak T cell response. Conclusions about previously exposed vaccinees are limited because only six or seven AZD1222 recipients were SARS-CoV-2 seropositive at baseline. After two AZD1222 doses, both the breadth and the depth of spike-specific TCRs were significantly higher than at day 0 and than in MenACWY recipients. In the small 56-69-year group, the increase in depth fell short of significance, most likely because of low power. Participants were mostly white British, with more females than males. The authors suggested clonal diversity may have been underestimated. The vaccine-associated CD4 TCRs covered the entire spike protein, and the dominant responses fell in regions 160-218 and 743-854. Reportedly, close to half of the unique spike-specific TCRs recognized epitopes lying outside the regions that are mutated in the B.1.351 and B.1.1.7 variants.

The source is an adult who received the AZD1222 COVID-19 vaccine. The rearranged chain carries TRBV20-1 and TRBJ2-3, with the identity of the D gene unclear. The sequenced sample was peripheral blood, obtained 28 days after the second AZD1222 dose. The CDR3 region reads CSASPLRTRTDTQYF. The DNA is as follows: TGCAGTGCTAGTCCCCTTAGGACCCGTACTGATACGCAGTATTTT.